This T cell receptor (beta chain) was documented in a study of shared clonotypes between healthy human individuals. The repertoire was sequenced with immunoSEQ multiplex PCR; TCRdb's copy has only in-frame clones and lacks some. The table lists about 980,000 clones, over 75% of them singletons, with approximately 1.5% in the top ten. Specimen: memory CD4+ T cells sorted from blood. Subset reported: CD45RA-negative fraction. This TCR derives from a man between 18 and 35 years old in good health.

CDR3 in amino acids: CASSLVQNYGYTF. The CDR3 DNA reads as TGTGCCAGCAGCTTAGTACAAAACTATGGCTACACCTTC. The chain employs TRBV7-8 and TRBJ1-2; D remains unclear. This CDR3 comprises 13 residues. Germline CDR1 SGHVS, CDR2 FQNEAQ. V lost 1 base to trimming and J lost 2 bases, with 5 bases between them.